Following are 16 T cell receptor beta chains from one sample sequenced in a study of low-dose radiotherapy and immunotherapy resistance in tumors. Time point denoted: before trial treatment. TRAV and TRBV primers primed cDNA for both TCRalpha and TCRbeta. TCR amplification ran 15 to 20 PCR cycles using constant-region and V-primer adapter primers. One entry per CDR3 protein results from TCRdb running MiXCR on the reads. The data hold approximately 90,000 distinct CDR3 sequences, with 15% to 20% observed a single time. The sequencing used PBMCs, collected before treatment. Receptors were obtained from a male donor with prostate cancer.

The chain links TRBV2 to TRBJ1-1; no definite D call. Deletions cut 8 bases from V and 1 base from J, with 11 bases between. The CDR3 covers 13 residues. Per the germline V gene, CDR1 is SNHLY and CDR2 is FYNNEI. The CDR3 reads CASLRPTNTEAFF. The CDR3 DNA is TGTGCCAGCTTAAGGCCGACGAACACTGAAGCTTTCTTT.

This clonotype was counted ten times or more. The gene calls are TRBV12-3 or TRBV12-4 and TRBJ1-1; no definite D call. Trimming took 8 bases from V and 4 from J, leaving 14 bases between them. The CDR3 extends over 13 amino acids. The CDR3 DNA is TGTGCCAGCGGACGTCGGGTAGGCACTGAAGCTTTCTTT. This sequence encodes CASGRRVGTEAFF.

This clonotype was seen many times. V usage is TRBV5-1 and J usage is TRBJ2-7; 8 bases fit TRBD1. In germline, CDR1 is SGHRS, CDR2 YFSETQ. This CDR3 is built from 14 residues. V lost 4 bases to trimming and J lost 5 bases; unmatched junction nucleotides: 8. This chain's CDR3 is CASSPDRGGNEQYF. In nucleotides, the CDR3 is TGCGCCAGCAGCCCTGACAGGGGCGGAAACGAGCAGTACTTC.

This clonotype was found once. It differs at one base from a far larger clone, so likely a read error. The chain combines TRBV20-1 with TRBJ2-7, with D perhaps matching TRBD2 (6 bases). CDR1 and CDR2 (germline): DFQATT, SNEGSKA (reference sequence). This CDR3 has 13 amino acids. Between the trimmed V and J ends, which lost 3 bases and 7 bases, there was a span of 16 bases. CDR3 amino acids: CSASSAGSNEQYF. CDR3 DNA sequence: TGCAGTGCTAGTTCAGCGGGTAGCAATGAGCAGTACTTC.

With regard to this clonotype: A read error likely explains this, since a far larger clone differs by one base. This CDR3 is CASSPSPGPRDEQYF. CDR3 DNA: TGTGCCAGCAGCCCCTCGCCGGGTCCCCGCGATGAGCAGTACTTC. This chain links TRBV5-4 with TRBJ2-5, with D unresolved. The CDR3 is 15 amino acids. V was pared by 4 bases and J by 11 bases, with 24 bases between. Germline CDR1 reads SGHNT; CDR2 reads YYREEE (reference sequence).

This clonotype was counted many times. The chain couples TRBV18 to TRBJ1-1; 9 bases fit TRBD1. CDR3 size: 14 residues. Per the germline V gene, CDR1 is KGHSH and CDR2 is LQKENI. V dropped 3 bases and J dropped 6; count of bases not matched to a gene: 5. The CDR3 loop is CASSPATGGAEAFF. Here the CDR3 DNA reads TGTGCCAGCTCACCGGCGACAGGGGGTGCTGAAGCTTTCTTT.

This clonotype was recorded at least ten times. This chain uses TRBV20-1 with TRBJ2-7, with TRBD2 identical over 7 bases. Per the germline V gene, CDR1 is DFQATT and CDR2 is SNEGSKA (reference sequence). J lost 0 bases, V lost 0 bases, and 8 bases had no gene match. This CDR3 has 16 residues. The DNA for the CDR3 is TGCAGTGCTAGAGATAGGCTAGCGGCCCACTCCTACGAGCAGTACTTC. It specifies CSARDRLAAHSYEQYF.

This clonotype showed up many times. J is TRBJ2-7 and V is TRBV5-1; D unresolved. Germline CDR1 and CDR2: SGHRS and YFSETQ. This CDR3 has 13 amino acids. Trimming pared 3 bases from V and 2 bases from J, leaving 9 bases between. CDR3 DNA sequence: TGCGCCAGCAGCTCCCCTAACACCTACGAGCAGTACTTC. Translating it yields CASSSPNTYEQYF.

This clonotype showed up many times. The chain couples TRBV7-2 to TRBJ1-1, with D possibly TRBD1 on 5 matching bases. The CDR3 runs 13 residues. CDR1 and CDR2 from the germline V gene are SGHTA and FQGNSA. Trimming removed 1 base at V and 7 bases at J, with 10 bases between. The CDR3 bases are TGTGCCAGCAGCTTAGGGAAACAGGTTGAAGCTTTCTTT. Its translation: CASSLGKQVEAFF.

This clonotype came up many times. The V gene is TRBV30, the J gene TRBJ1-2; 7 positions match TRBD1. The CDR3 extends over 16 amino acids. The V segment lost 0 bases and the J segment 2 bases; nucleotides outside the gene matches: 9. Germline V gene lookup returns CDR1 GTSNPN and CDR2 SVGIG (reference sequence). Here the CDR3 DNA reads TGTGCCTGGAGTGTCCCCCGGACAGGACCCAACTATGGCTACACCTTC. It codes for CAWSVPRTGPNYGYTF.

The sample holds many counts of this clonotype. The chain is built from TRBV20-1 and TRBJ1-2, with D unresolved. From germline, CDR1 is DFQATT and CDR2 SNEGSKA (reference sequence). The CDR3 runs to 11 residues. Trimming took 6 bases from V and 4 from J, leaving 9 bases between them. Here the CDR3 reads CSASGSYGYTF. The CDR3 DNA reads as TGCAGTGCGTCGGGGTCCTATGGCTACACCTTC.

This clonotype showed up many times. The chain links TRBV20-1 to TRBJ2-7; 9 nucleotides match TRBD2. After removal of 6 bases from V and 0 bases from J, the junction contained 3 bases not matched to a gene. CDR3 size: 13 residues. Germline values: CDR1 DFQATT, CDR2 SNEGSKA (reference sequence). The CDR3 here is CSAAAGGSYEQYF. CDR3 nucleotides: TGCAGTGCAGCAGCGGGGGGCTCCTACGAGCAGTACTTC.

The sample holds many counts of this clonotype. CDR3 coding DNA: TGTGCCAGTAGTATGCAGAGCCAAGAGACCCAGTACTTC. Residues: CASSMQSQETQYF. This rearrangement joins TRBV19 to TRBJ2-5; D not resolved. CDR1 and CDR2 from the germline V gene are LNHDA and SQIVND (reference sequence). V was clipped by 3 bases and J by 1 base, with 6 bases between them. The CDR3 sequence is 13 residues long.

This clonotype was counted a few times. The chain carries TRBV11-2 and TRBJ2-1; TRBD2 matches at 9 bases. Trimming removed 3 bases from V and 2 bases from J; junction bases left unmatched: 2. CDR1 is SGHAT and CDR2 is FQNNGV in the germline V gene. This CDR3 comprises 15 residues. CDR3 sequence: CASSFLAGAYNEQFF. Written as DNA, the CDR3 is TGTGCCAGCAGCTTTTTAGCGGGGGCCTACAATGAGCAGTTCTTC.

The sample holds a few counts of this clonotype. This chain joins TRBV10-3 and TRBJ1-1, with 7 bases fitting TRBD1. Germline CDR1 is ENHRY and CDR2 is SYGVKD. This CDR3 comprises 13 residues. The V segment lost 8 bases and the J segment 1 base; nucleotides outside the gene matches: 4. The CDR3 spells CAIRDSPNTEAFF. The CDR3 DNA reads as TGTGCCATCCGGGACAGCCCGAACACTGAAGCTTTCTTT.

This clonotype was seen many times. The chain combines TRBV7-2 with TRBJ2-7; unclear D gene. CDR1 SGHTA and CDR2 FQGNSA come from the germline V gene. The V end lost 4 bases, the J end lost 4 bases, and 17 bases lay between the germline ends. There are 15 residues in the CDR3. CDR3 amino acids: CASSSITIAGYEQYF. CDR3 in DNA: TGTGCCAGCAGCTCTATAACAATCGCCGGGTACGAGCAGTACTTC.